The rows below give T cell receptor beta chains drawn from one sample of a study of regulatory T cells in long-lasting Graves disease. Each CDR3 protein gets one entry after TCRdb re-called the multiplex PCR reads with MiXCR. The table includes 300,000 to 400,000 distinct CDR3 sequences, approximately 16% detected once. Separately, the same data were catalogued under a study of T cells in Graves' hyperthyroidism and ophthalmopathy.

The sample here was peripheral blood mononuclear cells (PBMCs), taken at new diagnosis, from a patient treated with antithyroid drugs. The origin of the receptors is a man aged 35-49 years with Graves disease. CDR3s include the opening cysteine and the closing phenylalanine or tryptophan. The D gene is left open where the match is weak. Clone size is shown for a subset of rows, as once, few, many or a class of expanded clone.

V gene	clone size	J gene	D gene	CDR3 DNA	CDR3 protein
TRBV2	many	TRBJ2-1	NA	TGTGCCAGCAGTGAAGGAGGACCCCTGCTCTACAATGAGCAGTTCTTC	CASSEGGPLLYNEQFF
TRBV12-3/TRBV12-4	NA	TRBJ1-6	NA	TGTGCCAGCAGCCCCAGGGGACCAAATAATTCACCCCTCCACTTT	CASSPRGPNNSPLHF
TRBV6-1	NA	TRBJ2-6	NA	TGTGCCAGCTTCGGTAGCTCTGGGGCCAACGTCCTGACTTTC	CASFGSSGANVLTF
TRBV24-1	few	TRBJ2-5	NA	TGTGCCACCGCAGGAGTTCAAGAGACCCAGTACTTC	CATAGVQETQYF
TRBV28	many	TRBJ2-1	TRBD2	TGTGCCAGCAGCCCCGGGGGGGGCTACAATGAGCAGTTCTTC	CASSPGGGYNEQFF
TRBV6-1	few	TRBJ2-2	NA	TGTGCCAGCAGTGACAGATCGAACACCGGGGAGCTGTTTTTT	CASSDRSNTGELFF
TRBV20-1	NA	TRBJ2-7	TRBD2	TGCAGTGCTTCAAGTCCCAACGCGGGGGGGCTGACCTACGAGCAGTACTTC	CSASSPNAGGLTYEQYF
TRBV12-3/TRBV12-4	many	TRBJ2-2	NA	TGTGCCAGCAGTTTAAGGCGGGAGAACACCGGGGAGCTGTTTTTT	CASSLRRENTGELFF
TRBV4-1	many	TRBJ1-3	NA	TGCGCCAGCAGCCCCTCCACCTGGAGGAAGGGAAACACCATATATTTT	CASSPSTWRKGNTIYF
TRBV2	many	TRBJ2-1	TRBD1	TGTGCCAGCATAGGAAACCCCAGGACAGGGCCCTACAATGAGCAGTTCTTC	CASIGNPRTGPYNEQFF
TRBV20-1	many	TRBJ2-7	NA	TGCAGTGCTAGAAGGCCCAGTGGATCCTACGAGCAGTACTTC	CSARRPSGSYEQYF
TRBV2	many	TRBJ2-2	NA	TGTGCCAGCAGTGCCTGGACGGTGAGAGGGACCGGGGAGCTGTTTTTT	CASSAWTVRGTGELFF
TRBV7-9	NA	TRBJ2-1	TRBD2	TGTGCCATTACACCCGGGGGACCCGGGACTAGCGGCAATGAGCAGTTCTTC	CAITPGGPGTSGNEQFF
TRBV11-2	few	TRBJ2-6	NA	TGTGCCAGCAGGGAAATGACAGGTTCTGGGGCCAACGTCCTGACTTTC	CASREMTGSGANVLTF
TRBV19	NA	TRBJ2-1	NA	TGTGCCAGTAGTCCCGGGACAATGAACAATGAGCAGTTCTTC	CASSPGTMNNEQFF
TRBV20-1	few	TRBJ2-3	TRBD2	TGCAGTGCTCTACCCGGACTAGCGGGGGGGACCACAGATACGCAGTATTTT	CSALPGLAGGTTDTQYF
TRBV5-1	many	TRBJ1-4	TRBD1	TGCGCCAGCGGCCCCGGGACAGGGCCAGAAAAACTGTTTTTT	CASGPGTGPEKLFF
TRBV9	many	TRBJ1-1	NA	TGTGCCAGCAGTCTGGAGACTGAAGCTTTCTTT	CASSLETEAFF
TRBV20-1	NA	TRBJ1-5	NA	TGCAGTGCTACCAGGGGTCCTCAGCCCCAGCATTTT	CSATRGPQPQHF
TRBV28	many	TRBJ2-7	TRBD1	TGTGCCAGCAGTTTGAGACAGGGGGGAGTGTACTTC	CASSLRQGGVYF
TRBV5-1	many	TRBJ2-3	TRBD1	TGTGCCAGCAGCCCGGGACAGTTTACAGATACGCAGTATTTT	CASSPGQFTDTQYF
TRBV6-2/TRBV6-3	many	TRBJ1-2	NA	TGTGCCAGCAGTGTCCGGGGAGAGGTGTATGGCTACACCTTC	CASSVRGEVYGYTF
TRBV7-8	NA	TRBJ1-6	NA	TGTGCCAGCAGCTTAGCGGGCGAATTCACCCTCCACTTT	CASSLAGEFTLHF
TRBV18	many	TRBJ2-7	TRBD2	TGTGCCAGCGGGGAGGGTTACGAGCAGTACTTC	CASGEGYEQYF
TRBV28	many	TRBJ2-5	TRBD2	TGTGCCAGCAGTTTACGGGGGGAAAGAGAGACCCAGTACTTC	CASSLRGERETQYF
TRBV11-2	many	TRBJ1-2	NA	TGTGCCAGCAGCTTAGTGGCAGGGTGGATCTATGGCTACACCTTC	CASSLVAGWIYGYTF
TRBV28	many	TRBJ1-5	TRBD1	TGTGCCAGCAGTTTGTACAGGGGCGGTCAGCCCCAGCATTTT	CASSLYRGGQPQHF
TRBV7-2	many	TRBJ2-5	TRBD1	TGTGCCAGCAGCGCAGGGGGCCGGGAGACCCAGTACTTC	CASSAGGRETQYF
TRBV28	many	TRBJ1-2	TRBD1	TGTGCCAGCAGCAGGGACAGTTTTGGCTACACCTTC	CASSRDSFGYTF
TRBV20-1	many	TRBJ2-1	NA	TGCAGTGCTAGTCGTCAGGGTTACAATGAGCAGTTCTTC	CSASRQGYNEQFF
TRBV2	few	TRBJ2-7	NA	TGTGCCAGCAGTGAAACGGCAGGGGATTACTACGAGCAGTACTTC	CASSETAGDYYEQYF
TRBV6-1	many	TRBJ2-5	TRBD2	TGTGCCAGCAGCCTCAGGAGGATAGCGGGGGGAATGGTGACCCAGTACTTC	CASSLRRIAGGMVTQYF
TRBV28	many	TRBJ2-6	NA	TGTGCCAGCGGCAGGGCAGCTGGGGCCAACGTCCTGACTTTC	CASGRAAGANVLTF
TRBV29-1	NA	TRBJ2-7	NA	TGCAGCGGGACGCGGGGTTACGAGCAGTACTTC	CSGTRGYEQYF
TRBV30	many	TRBJ2-5	NA	TGTGCCGTCAATAGGGGCAACCAAGAGACCCAGTACTTC	CAVNRGNQETQYF
TRBV6-1	many	TRBJ2-7	NA	TGTGCCCTCGGGCAAGGCTACGAGCAGTACTTC	CALGQGYEQYF
TRBV20-1	many	TRBJ2-1	NA	TGCAGTGCTAGAGGACAGGCACGAAGCTCCTACAATGAGCAGTTCTTC	CSARGQARSSYNEQFF
TRBV3-1	many	TRBJ1-1	NA	TGTGCCAGCAGCCAAGGCGCCGGGACACGGGCTTTCTTT	CASSQGAGTRAFF
TRBV19	few	TRBJ1-2	NA	TGTGCCAGTCGGGGGGGAGATGGCTACACCTTC	CASRGGDGYTF
TRBV4-1	many	TRBJ2-1	NA	TGCGCCAGCAGCCAAGCAGGACCGACCTACAATGAGCAGTTCTTC	CASSQAGPTYNEQFF
TRBV18	many	TRBJ1-6	TRBD1	TGTGCCAGCTCACCACGGGACAGTCCGCCCCTCCACTTT	CASSPRDSPPLHF
TRBV7-2	many	TRBJ2-1	TRBD2	TGTGCCAGCAGCTGGACTAGCGGATTCTACAATGAGCAGTTCTTC	CASSWTSGFYNEQFF
TRBV20-1	NA	TRBJ2-3	TRBD2	TGCAGTGCTAGGTCGGGGGGGGGACCTACAGATACGCAGTATTTT	CSARSGGGPTDTQYF
TRBV19	NA	TRBJ2-4	NA	TGTGCCAGTAGTATGGCTGGGGGTCTAGCCAAAAACATTCAGTACTTC	CASSMAGGLAKNIQYF
TRBV7-9	NA	TRBJ2-2	NA	TGTGCCAGCAGCCTTGCAGGGAGATGGACCGGGGAGCTGTTTTTT	CASSLAGRWTGELFF
TRBV28	many	TRBJ2-7	TRBD1	TGTGCCAGCAGAACCTCAACTTCGACAGGGAGGTACTTC	CASRTSTSTGRYF
TRBV5-1	many	TRBJ2-5	NA	TGCGCCAGCGCCTCCCTTACAGGGTCACCAGAGACCCAGTACTTC	CASASLTGSPETQYF
TRBV7-2	NA	TRBJ2-3	TRBD2	TGTGCCAGCGGGACTAGCGGGGACACAGATACGCAGTATTTT	CASGTSGDTDTQYF
TRBV30	NA	TRBJ2-1	TRBD2	TGTGCCTGGAGTGGGAACATAGCGGGGGACGGGTCCTACAATGAGCAGTTCTTC	CAWSGNIAGDGSYNEQFF